Each of the 25 T cell receptor beta chains below was sequenced from the same sample in a study of tumor-infiltrating lymphocytes in primary liver carcinoma. The researchers produced TCR beta cDNA from approximately 540 ng total RNA with a constant-region primer. It was through three nested multiplex PCR rounds of slightly modified ARM-PCR that TCR beta libraries arose. The first two PCR rounds, nine to ten cycles each, used TRBV1-TRBV30 forward primers and a C-beta reverse primer. Each CDR3 protein gets one entry after TCRdb re-called the multiplex PCR reads with MiXCR. Of under 200,000 distinct CDR3 sequences listed, about 85% are singletons. Co-extraction of RNA and DNA was performed on about 18-33 mg of unsorted bulk tissue. Sample: tumor tissue from primary liver carcinoma. The receptors were gathered from a man in his forties with primary liver carcinoma and hepatitis B virus infection.

Worth noting for this clonotype: At one end the junction does not follow the germline gene, possibly because of a read error. The genes are TRBV5-6 and TRBJ2-1; 14 nucleotides line up with TRBD2. Looked up from germline, CDR1 is SGHDT and CDR2 is YYEEEE. The CDR3 loop spans 18 amino acids. DNA for the CDR3: TGCGCCAGCAACCGGGGACTAGCGGGAGTTTTGACCTACAATGAGCAGTTCTTC. The encoded protein is CASNRGLAGVLTYNEQFF.

On this clonotype itself: A much larger clone sits a single nucleotide away, making a read error possible. This chain connects TRBV5-8 to TRBJ1-3, with D tentatively TRBD1 (5 bases). Per germline, CDR1 SGHTS and CDR2 YDEGEE. This CDR3 is built from 14 residues. This CDR3 is CVSSLRGIGNTIYF. CDR3 coding DNA: TGTGTCAGCAGCTTGAGGGGAATCGGAAACACCATATATTTT.

V gene TRBV5-5 combines with J gene TRBJ1-2, with 10 positions matching TRBD1. Germline V lookup: CDR1 SGHKS, CDR2 YYEKEE (reference sequence). Trimming removed 6 bases from V and 6 bases from J; junction bases left unmatched: 8. This CDR3 has 14 residues. The CDR3 protein is CASIRTGGNHGYTF. In DNA, the CDR3 is TGTGCCAGCATCCGGACAGGGGGAAATCATGGCTACACCTTC.

This chain joins TRBV11-3 and TRBJ2-3; 8 bases line up with TRBD2. The V segment lost 0 bases and the J segment 3 bases; nucleotides outside the gene matches: 5. The CDR3 has 16 amino acids. Germline CDR1 and CDR2: SGHNT and YENEEA. CDR3 sequence: CASSLESGSTTDTQYF. The CDR3 DNA is TGTGCCAGCAGCTTAGAGAGCGGGAGTACAACAGATACGCAGTATTTT. The full variable domain, completed using reference TRBV11-3 and TRBJ2-3, is EAGVVQSPRYKIIEKKQPVAFWCNPISGHNTLYWYLQNLGQGPELLIRYENEEAVDDSQLPKDRFSAERLKGVDSTLKIQPAELGDSAVYLCASSLESGSTTDTQYFGPGTRLTVL.

As for this clonotype: Sequence at one end of the junction differs from germline and may be a read error. V usage is TRBV10-3 and J usage is TRBJ2-2; D is perhaps TRBD1 or TRBD2 (5 bases each). The CDR3 sequence is 15 residues long. Germline CDR1 and CDR2: ENHRY and SYGVKD. CDR3 residues: CVISEPGRLTGELFF. The CDR3 bases are TGTGTCATCAGTGAGCCGGGACGGCTCACCGGGGAGCTGTTCTTT.

On this clonotype itself: Relative to the germline gene, one junction end is altered; a read error may explain this. The chain employs TRBV18 and TRBJ2-7; D call uncertain. This CDR3 contains 13 residues. The germline V gene has CDR1 KGHSH and CDR2 LQKENI. The CDR3 reads CSSSPPSNREQYF. CDR3 sequence (DNA): TGTTCCAGCTCACCGCCGTCAAATCGCGAGCAGTACTTC.

Comment on this clonotype: Given a much more abundant clone one base away, this may be a read error. The genes are TRBV7-9 and TRBJ1-1; D uncertain. The length of the CDR3 is 15 residues. Germline-derived CDR1 and CDR2 are SEHNR and FQNEAQ (reference sequence). The chain's CDR3 is CACSLSRTENTEAFF. As DNA, the CDR3 is TGTGCCTGCAGCCTATCCCGGACCGAGAACACTGAAGCTTTCTTT.

As concerns this clonotype: Compared with germline, one end of the junction differs, possibly owing to a read error. This chain joins TRBV6-2 or TRBV6-3 and TRBJ2-1, with TRBD2 matching 8 bases. Germline assignment: CDR1 MNHEY and CDR2 SVGEGT. The CDR3 covers 15 residues. CDR3 sequence: CVSSRRLLAAYEQFF. The CDR3 coding sequence is TGTGTCAGCAGTCGACGACTACTAGCGGCATATGAGCAGTTCTTC.

Points on this clonotype: The junction and the germline gene differ at one end; a read error may be behind it. The J gene is TRBJ2-2, the V gene TRBV14, with D maybe TRBD2 (5 bases). Germline V gives CDR1 SGHDN, CDR2 FVKESK. There are 16 residues in the CDR3. CDR3: CASSPPGSSNTGELVF. The CDR3 nucleotides are TGTGCCAGCAGCCCCCCGGGGAGTTCAAACACCGGGGAGCTGGTTTTT.

Concerning this clonotype itself: An end of the junction does not agree with germline; a read error may underlie this. DNA for the CDR3: TGTGCCATCAGTGGCGGCGTCGAGCAGTATTTC. Translation: CAISGGVEQYF. The chain has TRBV12-3 or TRBV12-4 and TRBJ2-7, with unresolved D. This CDR3 is built from 11 residues.

The chain combines TRBV29-1 with TRBJ2-3; TRBD2 might be the D (6 bases). Germline V gives CDR1 SQVTM, CDR2 ANQGSEA. The CDR3 loop spans 16 amino acids. DNA for the CDR3: TGCAGTGGCGGGATGGGGGACGAGACTAGCACAGATACGCAGTATTTT. As protein: CSGGMGDETSTDTQYF.

Concerning this clonotype: The CDR3 does not end in the conserved phenylalanine or tryptophan, so this is likely a read error. The chain joins TRBV4-2 to TRBJ2-1; 11 nucleotides align to TRBD2. CDR1 is LGHNA and CDR2 is YNFKEQ in the germline V gene. This CDR3 spans 17 amino acids. The chain's CDR3 is CVSSQAGASGRYNEQFL. The CDR3 DNA reads TGTGTCAGCAGCCAAGCAGGGGCTAGCGGGAGGTACAATGAGCAGTTCTTA.

This clonotype was found once. A much larger clone differs by one base, so this may be a read error. The CDR3 does not close with the conserved phenylalanine or tryptophan, likely indicating a read error. The V gene is TRBV5-1, the J gene TRBJ2-7, with D perhaps given as TRBD1 or TRBD2 (5 bases each). The CDR3 spans 15 residues. Germline V gives CDR1 SGHRS, CDR2 YFSETQ. Trimming left V 4 bases short and J 2 bases short, with 16 bases between. This CDR3 is CASSGSSQGPYEQYL. CDR3 bases: TGCGCCAGCAGCGGGTCGTCGCAGGGACCCTACGAGCAGTACTTA.

This chain uses TRBV20-1 with TRBJ2-5; D not certain. Germline CDR1 is DFQATT and CDR2 is SNEGSKA (reference sequence). The CDR3 consists of 15 residues. V lost 0 bases and J 4 bases, leaving 15 bases between the germline ends. CDR3 amino acids: CSARDVDEVLETQYF. The CDR3 coding sequence is TGCAGTGCTAGAGATGTGGACGAAGTTTTAGAGACCCAGTACTTC.

V is TRBV28 and J is TRBJ1-5; no definite D call. Gene TRBJ2-3 matches the end of the DNA better, so the J call may be wrong. The germline V gene has CDR1 MDHEN and CDR2 SYDVKM. The length of the CDR3 is 14 residues. The CDR3 nucleotides read TGTGCCAGCAGTTTATCAGGTAATAATCAGCCCCAGTATTTT. Its protein product is CASSLSGNNQPQYF.

This clonotype appeared a few times. V is TRBV6-1 and J is TRBJ2-1, with unresolved D. Trimming took 8 bases from V and 14 from J, leaving 16 bases between them. The CDR3 extends over 11 amino acids. Looked up from germline, CDR1 is MNHNS and CDR2 is SASEGT. The CDR3 sequence: CASRQFDAEFF. DNA of the CDR3: TGTGCCAGCCGGCAGTTCGACGCGGAGTTCTTC.

In regard to this clonotype: The junction departs from germline at one end; a sequencing error may be responsible. This rearrangement joins TRBV11-2 to TRBJ2-6, with 7 nucleotides matching TRBD2. Germline CDR1 reads SGHAT; CDR2 reads FQNNGV. The CDR3 has 21 residues. The CDR3: CASSTGGERGITLSEANVLTF. In DNA form, the CDR3 reads TGTGCCAGCAGCACGGGGGGAGAAAGGGGCATTACCCTCTCTGAGGCCAACGTCCTGACTTTC.

In the case of this clonotype: A read error is possible here, since a much larger clone lies one base away. The chain is built from TRBV5-1 and TRBJ1-1, with TRBD1 as a possible D gene (5 bases). The ends were cut back, 6 bases at V and 1 base at J, with 19 bases in the middle. The CDR3 covers 16 residues. Germline lookup yields CDR1 SGHRS and CDR2 YFSETQ. CDR3 residues: CASTPSGHGANTEAFF. CDR3 DNA sequence: TGCGCCAGCACGCCTAGTGGACATGGGGCGAACACTGAAGCTTTCTTT.

In regard to this clonotype: The junction departs from germline at one end; a sequencing error may be responsible. The rearrangement links TRBV11-2 to TRBJ2-7; 7 bases line up with TRBD1. The CDR3 has 15 residues. Per the germline V gene, CDR1 is SGHAT and CDR2 is FQNNGV. CDR3 protein: CASNLDLGGSCEQYF. CDR3 in DNA: TGTGCCAGCAACTTAGATTTAGGGGGCTCCTGCGAGCAGTACTTC.

This chain joins TRBV29-1 and TRBJ2-7; no clear D gene. The ends were cut back, 6 bases at V and 0 bases at J, with 15 bases in the middle. The length of the CDR3 is 14 residues. Per germline, CDR1 SQVTM and CDR2 ANQGSEA. CDR3 nucleotides: TGCAGCGTCGGCCTTTGGGATAGCTCCTACGAGCAGTACTTC. It codes for CSVGLWDSSYEQYF.

Notes on this clonotype: A read error is possible here, since a much larger clone lies one base away. J is TRBJ1-4 and V is TRBV28, with a possible D match to TRBD1 (5 bases). The CDR3 runs to 16 residues. Germline V gene data show CDR1 as MDHEN and CDR2 as SYDVKM. CDR3 sequence: CDSSLRLMGPGEKLFF. In DNA form, the CDR3 reads TGTGACAGCAGTTTACGTTTAATGGGGCCGGGAGAAAAACTGTTTTTT.

This clonotype was counted between two and nine times. A much larger clone differs from this one at a single base, so this may be a read error. The V call is TRBV12-3 or TRBV12-4, the J call TRBJ2-7; no firm D call. The CDR3 runs to 11 residues. CDR3 nucleotide sequence: TGTGTCAGCAGTGGCGGCGTCGAGCAGTACTTC. This encodes CVSSGGVEQYF.

Concerning this clonotype: At one end the junction does not follow the germline gene, possibly because of a read error. The V gene is TRBV29-1, the J gene TRBJ2-1, with D uncertain. The CDR3 spans 12 residues. Looked up from germline, CDR1 is SQVTM and CDR2 is ANQGSEA. Here the CDR3 DNA reads TGCAGCGTAAATTCAAGAATCCATGAACAGTTCTTC. Its translation: CSVNSRIHEQFF.

This clonotype has just one count. The CDR3 carries no conserved terminal phenylalanine or tryptophan, so it likely arises from a read error. The V and J genes are TRBV4-2 and TRBJ2-1; a weak D match, TRBD2 (6 bases). This CDR3 is built from 16 residues. Per the germline V gene, CDR1 is LGHNA and CDR2 is YNFKEQ. The CDR3, as DNA: TGTGCCAGCAGCCACGCCGGGGGAGAGGGGAACAACGAGCAGTTCTTA. Translation gives CASSHAGGEGNNEQFL.

This clonotype was recorded once. A junction end diverges from the germline sequence, so it may reflect a read error. V and J are TRBV30 and TRBJ1-2; 7 bases agree with TRBD1. CDR3 size: 13 residues. Germline assignment: CDR1 GTSNPN and CDR2 SVGIG (reference sequence). In nucleotides, the CDR3 is TGTGCCTGGACAGGACAGGACCACTATGACTACACCTTC. Its protein product is CAWTGQDHYDYTF.